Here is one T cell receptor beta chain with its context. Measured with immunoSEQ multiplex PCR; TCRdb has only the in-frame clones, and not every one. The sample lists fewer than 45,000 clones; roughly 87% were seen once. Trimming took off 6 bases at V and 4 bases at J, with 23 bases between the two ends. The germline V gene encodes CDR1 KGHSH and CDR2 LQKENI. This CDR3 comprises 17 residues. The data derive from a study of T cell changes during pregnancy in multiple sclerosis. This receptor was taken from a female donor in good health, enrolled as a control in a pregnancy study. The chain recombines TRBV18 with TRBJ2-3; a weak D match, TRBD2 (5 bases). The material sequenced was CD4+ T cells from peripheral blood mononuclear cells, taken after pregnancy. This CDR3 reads CASSSEERGPHADTQYF. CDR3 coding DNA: TGTGCCAGCTCGAGTGAGGAAAGAGGGCCCCACGCAGATACGCAGTATTTT.